This T cell receptor beta chain was retrieved from a study of OX40 agonist ivuxolimab in advanced cancers. Study-level background: The study reported partial responses in three patients: one hepatocellular carcinoma, two cutaneous melanoma.

Profiled with immunoSEQ multiplex PCR; TCRdb holds only in-frame clones, not every one. The table lists more than 45,000 clones, around 93% of them singletons. CDR1 MNHNY and CDR2 SVGAGI come from the germline V gene (reference sequence). This CDR3 comprises 15 residues. V was pared by 6 bases and J by 0 bases, with 9 bases between. A single count supports this clone. Its antigen remains unidentified. Study-level results: CD4+ and CD8+ T cells in blood underwent clonal expansion by week 6 at 0.1 to 3.0 mg/kg.

This chain connects TRBV6-6 to TRBJ2-6; D is ambiguous. This receptor was taken from an adult with an advanced solid tumor such as melanoma, head and neck, liver or kidney cancer. This specimen was CD4+ or CD8+ T cells sorted from blood, taken in a trial of the OX40 agonist ivuxolimab. The CDR3 DNA follows: TGTGCCAGCAGCCCCGGAAGCTCTGGGGCCAACGTCCTGACTTTC. This codes for CASSPGSSGANVLTF.